These T cell receptor beta chains were read from a single sample in a study of blood T cell repertoires in COVID-19. Assay: immunoSEQ multiplex PCR; the TCRdb copy retains only in-frame clones and omits some. The sample lists around 200,000 clones, around 85% occurring once. Sequenced sample: peripheral blood. These receptors were collected from a woman aged 55-70 years with COVID-19, enrolled during active disease. Each CDR3 is given with its conserved first and last residue. Each record gives: J gene, clone size, V gene, D gene, CDR3 protein, CDR3 DNA. A D gene is named only where the DNA matches it firmly. Where a row states a size, it is once, few, many or the class of an expanded clone; other rows omit it.

j_call: TRBJ2-1; clone_size: NA; v_call: TRBV7-9; d_call: NA; cdr3_aa: CASSPNQPRGNEQFF; cdr3_nt: TGTGCCAGCAGCCCAAACCAGCCCAGGGGTAATGAGCAGTTCTTC
j_call: TRBJ2-1; clone_size: NA; v_call: TRBV29-1; d_call: TRBD1; cdr3_aa: CSVEDSGTAQFF; cdr3_nt: TGCAGCGTTGAAGATAGTGGGACAGCGCAGTTCTTC
j_call: TRBJ1-5; clone_size: NA; v_call: TRBV5-1; d_call: NA; cdr3_aa: CASSLGIDSYSNQPQHF; cdr3_nt: TGCGCCAGCAGCTTGGGAATCGACAGTTATAGCAATCAGCCCCAGCATTTT
j_call: TRBJ2-7; clone_size: NA; v_call: TRBV7-2; d_call: TRBD2; cdr3_aa: CASSLISREGFYEQYF; cdr3_nt: TGTGCCAGCAGCTTAATTTCGCGGGAGGGATTCTACGAGCAGTACTTC
j_call: TRBJ1-2; clone_size: NA; v_call: TRBV19; d_call: TRBD1; cdr3_aa: CASSTSQWTGFNGYTF; cdr3_nt: TGTGCCAGTAGTACCTCACAATGGACAGGGTTTAATGGCTACACCTTC
j_call: TRBJ1-1; clone_size: NA; v_call: TRBV7-9; d_call: TRBD1; cdr3_aa: CASSSDRVGGMNTEAFF; cdr3_nt: TGTGCCAGCAGCTCTGACAGGGTCGGAGGCATGAACACTGAAGCTTTCTTT
j_call: TRBJ1-3; clone_size: NA; v_call: TRBV6-5; d_call: TRBD1; cdr3_aa: CATSTGDSGNTIYF; cdr3_nt: TGTGCCACCTCAACAGGGGACTCTGGAAACACCATATATTTT
j_call: TRBJ1-2; clone_size: NA; v_call: TRBV6-2/TRBV6-3; d_call: NA; cdr3_aa: CASSYIANTF; cdr3_nt: TGTGCCAGCAGTTACATAGCGAATACCTTC
j_call: TRBJ2-5; clone_size: NA; v_call: TRBV5-1; d_call: TRBD1; cdr3_aa: CASSLFTAGGETQYF; cdr3_nt: TGCGCCAGCAGCTTGTTCACAGCAGGGGGAGAGACCCAGTACTTC
j_call: TRBJ2-1; clone_size: NA; v_call: TRBV19; d_call: TRBD2; cdr3_aa: CASSRRLAGGEQFF; cdr3_nt: TGTGCCAGTAGCAGGAGACTAGCGGGCGGGGAGCAGTTCTTC
j_call: TRBJ2-1; clone_size: NA; v_call: TRBV19; d_call: TRBD2; cdr3_aa: CASSIRASGTVHSYNEQFF; cdr3_nt: TGTGCCAGTAGTATACGGGCTAGCGGGACCGTACATTCCTACAATGAGCAGTTCTTC
j_call: TRBJ2-7; clone_size: NA; v_call: TRBV28; d_call: TRBD2; cdr3_aa: CATSFGGGYEQYF; cdr3_nt: TGTGCCACCAGTTTCGGCGGGGGTTACGAGCAGTACTTC
j_call: TRBJ1-1; clone_size: NA; v_call: TRBV10-1; d_call: NA; cdr3_aa: CASSLKMDTEAFF; cdr3_nt: TGCGCCAGCAGTCTAAAAATGGACACTGAGGCTTTCTTT
j_call: TRBJ2-5; clone_size: NA; v_call: TRBV6-6; d_call: NA; cdr3_aa: CASSYWEEQTQYF; cdr3_nt: TGTGCCAGCAGTTACTGGGAGGAGCAGACCCAGTACTTC
j_call: TRBJ2-3; clone_size: NA; v_call: TRBV4-2; d_call: TRBD2; cdr3_aa: CASLGLAGEDTQYF; cdr3_nt: TGTGCCAGCCTTGGACTAGCGGGAGAAGATACGCAGTATTTT
j_call: TRBJ2-7; clone_size: NA; v_call: TRBV5-1; d_call: NA; cdr3_aa: CASSIGGTLGEQYF; cdr3_nt: TGCGCCAGCAGCATTGGGGGCACTTTGGGCGAGCAGTACTTC
j_call: TRBJ1-2; clone_size: NA; v_call: TRBV4-2; d_call: TRBD1; cdr3_aa: CASSPDRWRDYGYTF; cdr3_nt: TGTGCCAGCAGCCCGGACAGGTGGCGAGACTATGGCTACACCTTC
j_call: TRBJ2-1; clone_size: NA; v_call: TRBV2; d_call: TRBD2; cdr3_aa: CASSSGLVLNEQFF; cdr3_nt: TGTGCCAGCAGTTCCGGACTAGTTCTAAATGAGCAGTTCTTC
j_call: TRBJ1-1; clone_size: NA; v_call: TRBV6-2/TRBV6-3; d_call: NA; cdr3_aa: CASSSIAKNTEAFF; cdr3_nt: TGTGCCAGCAGTAGTATAGCAAAGAACACTGAAGCTTTCTTT
j_call: TRBJ1-4; clone_size: once; v_call: TRBV11-2; d_call: NA; cdr3_aa: CASSLTTPPIPEKLFF; cdr3_nt: TGTGCCAGCAGCCTAACGACACCACCAATTCCAGAAAAACTGTTTTTT
j_call: TRBJ1-3; clone_size: NA; v_call: TRBV6-5; d_call: NA; cdr3_aa: CASTRGVSGNTIYF; cdr3_nt: TGTGCCAGCACCCGGGGGGTCTCTGGAAACACCATATATTTT
j_call: TRBJ1-1; clone_size: once; v_call: TRBV9; d_call: NA; cdr3_aa: CASSRETEAFF; cdr3_nt: TGTGCCAGCAGCAGGGAGACTGAAGCTTTCTTT
j_call: TRBJ1-1; clone_size: NA; v_call: TRBV15; d_call: TRBD1; cdr3_aa: CATSRIGRGAEAFF; cdr3_nt: TGTGCCACCAGCAGGATCGGCAGGGGGGCTGAAGCTTTCTTT
j_call: TRBJ2-7; clone_size: NA; v_call: TRBV24-1; d_call: NA; cdr3_aa: CATSDPLWPYEQYF; cdr3_nt: TGTGCCACCAGTGACCCTTTGTGGCCCTACGAGCAGTACTTC
j_call: TRBJ1-5; clone_size: NA; v_call: TRBV19; d_call: NA; cdr3_aa: CASSSLQPQHF; cdr3_nt: TGTGCCAGTAGTTCCCTTCAGCCCCAGCATTTT
j_call: TRBJ2-5; clone_size: NA; v_call: TRBV6-1; d_call: NA; cdr3_aa: CASSEAPTGNQETQYF; cdr3_nt: TGTGCCAGCAGTGAAGCCCCGACGGGAAACCAAGAGACCCAGTACTTC
j_call: TRBJ1-2; clone_size: once; v_call: TRBV21-1; d_call: NA; cdr3_aa: CASSKKILVGNYGYTF; cdr3_nt: TGTGCCAGCAGCAAAAAGATACTAGTGGGTAACTATGGCTACACCTTC
j_call: TRBJ2-1; clone_size: NA; v_call: TRBV7-6; d_call: TRBD2; cdr3_aa: CASSLGIAGRGDEQFF; cdr3_nt: TGTGCCAGCAGCTTAGGAATAGCGGGACGGGGGGATGAGCAGTTCTTC
j_call: TRBJ2-1; clone_size: NA; v_call: TRBV7-9; d_call: TRBD1; cdr3_aa: CASSLGQGSTGRGEQFF; cdr3_nt: TGTGCCAGCAGCCTGGGACAGGGAAGCACCGGGAGAGGTGAGCAGTTCTTC
j_call: TRBJ1-2; clone_size: few; v_call: TRBV6-5; d_call: NA; cdr3_aa: CANVGTPFYGYTF; cdr3_nt: TGTGCCAACGTCGGGACACCATTTTATGGCTACACCTTC
j_call: TRBJ1-2; clone_size: NA; v_call: TRBV12-3/TRBV12-4; d_call: NA; cdr3_aa: CASSLQGFDGYTF; cdr3_nt: TGTGCCAGCAGTCTACAGGGTTTCGATGGCTACACCTTC
j_call: TRBJ1-3; clone_size: NA; v_call: TRBV20-1; d_call: TRBD1; cdr3_aa: CSASETGGFSGNTIYF; cdr3_nt: TGCAGTGCTAGTGAGACAGGGGGCTTCTCTGGAAACACCATATATTTT
j_call: TRBJ1-6; clone_size: NA; v_call: TRBV6-6; d_call: NA; cdr3_aa: CASRPRGESPLHF; cdr3_nt: TGTGCCAGCAGGCCACGGGGTGAGTCACCCCTCCACTTT
j_call: TRBJ1-5; clone_size: NA; v_call: TRBV25-1; d_call: NA; cdr3_aa: CASSEGQSSNQPQHF; cdr3_nt: TGTGCCAGCAGTGAAGGACAGAGTAGCAATCAGCCCCAGCATTTT
j_call: TRBJ1-1; clone_size: NA; v_call: TRBV5-5; d_call: NA; cdr3_aa: CASSLAPGAITEAFF; cdr3_nt: TGTGCCAGCAGCTTGGCCCCAGGGGCGATCACTGAAGCTTTCTTT
j_call: TRBJ2-2; clone_size: NA; v_call: TRBV7-6; d_call: NA; cdr3_aa: CASSLGGHGELFF; cdr3_nt: TGTGCCAGCAGCTTAGGTGGGCACGGGGAGCTGTTTTTT
j_call: TRBJ1-2; clone_size: NA; v_call: TRBV11-3; d_call: NA; cdr3_aa: CASSSHRAPNYGYTF; cdr3_nt: TGTGCCAGCAGCTCCCACAGGGCTCCAAACTATGGCTACACCTTC
j_call: TRBJ1-1; clone_size: NA; v_call: TRBV27; d_call: TRBD1; cdr3_aa: CASSLRQGGTEAFF; cdr3_nt: TGTGCCAGCAGTCTGCGACAGGGCGGAACTGAAGCTTTCTTT
j_call: TRBJ1-6; clone_size: NA; v_call: TRBV6-6; d_call: NA; cdr3_aa: CASSYDQNNNSPLHF; cdr3_nt: TGTGCCAGCAGTTACGATCAGAACAATAATTCACCCCTCCACTTT
j_call: TRBJ1-1; clone_size: NA; v_call: TRBV27; d_call: TRBD1; cdr3_aa: CASSPGQGRPMNTEAFF; cdr3_nt: TGTGCCAGCAGTCCCGGACAGGGGAGACCCATGAACACTGAAGCTTTCTTT
j_call: TRBJ1-5; clone_size: few; v_call: TRBV24-1; d_call: NA; cdr3_aa: CATSDPVRGNQPQHF; cdr3_nt: TGTGCCACCAGTGACCCAGTCCGGGGCAATCAGCCCCAGCATTTT
j_call: TRBJ1-3; clone_size: NA; v_call: TRBV9; d_call: NA; cdr3_aa: CASSVSGAGNTIYF; cdr3_nt: TGTGCCAGCAGCGTTTCAGGGGCTGGAAACACCATATATTTT
j_call: TRBJ2-5; clone_size: once; v_call: TRBV27; d_call: TRBD1; cdr3_aa: CASSPPGQGETQYF; cdr3_nt: TGTGCCAGCAGTCCTCCGGGACAGGGCGAGACCCAGTACTTC
j_call: TRBJ2-7; clone_size: NA; v_call: TRBV6-5; d_call: NA; cdr3_aa: CASSRSRDYEQYF; cdr3_nt: TGTGCCAGCAGCCGGTCGAGGGACTACGAGCAGTACTTC
j_call: TRBJ2-1; clone_size: once; v_call: TRBV6-1; d_call: TRBD1; cdr3_aa: CASSGTPGSGTGLNEQFF; cdr3_nt: TGTGCCAGCAGTGGGACGCCGGGATCCGGGACAGGGCTTAATGAGCAGTTCTTC
j_call: TRBJ2-3; clone_size: NA; v_call: TRBV5-1; d_call: NA; cdr3_aa: CASSLVGAGTDTQYF; cdr3_nt: TGCGCCAGCAGCTTGGTGGGGGCCGGCACAGATACGCAGTATTTT
j_call: TRBJ1-1; clone_size: NA; v_call: TRBV6-5; d_call: NA; cdr3_aa: CASRRTGGSDTEAFF; cdr3_nt: TGTGCCAGCAGGAGGACCGGCGGGAGCGACACTGAAGCTTTCTTT
j_call: TRBJ2-7; clone_size: NA; v_call: TRBV11-2; d_call: TRBD2; cdr3_aa: CASSLEPSGSYEQYF; cdr3_nt: TGTGCCAGCAGCTTAGAACCTAGCGGGAGCTACGAGCAGTACTTC
j_call: TRBJ1-5; clone_size: NA; v_call: TRBV19; d_call: TRBD1; cdr3_aa: CASRSPRDRVGLQPQHF; cdr3_nt: TGTGCCAGTAGGAGCCCGAGGGACAGGGTTGGTCTGCAGCCCCAGCATTTT
j_call: TRBJ1-5; clone_size: NA; v_call: TRBV27; d_call: NA; cdr3_aa: CASSPGGAGVSNQPQHF; cdr3_nt: TGTGCCAGCAGCCCCGGGGGTGCCGGGGTTTCAAATCAGCCCCAGCATTTT
j_call: TRBJ2-2; clone_size: NA; v_call: TRBV9; d_call: NA; cdr3_aa: CASSVTSDSNTGELFF; cdr3_nt: TGTGCCAGCAGCGTGACTTCGGATTCTAACACCGGGGAGCTGTTTTTT
j_call: TRBJ2-1; clone_size: NA; v_call: TRBV5-1; d_call: TRBD2; cdr3_aa: CASSLGVTSAKYNEQFF; cdr3_nt: TGCGCCAGCAGCTTGGGAGTGACTAGCGCAAAATACAATGAGCAGTTCTTC
j_call: TRBJ2-1; clone_size: NA; v_call: TRBV28; d_call: TRBD1; cdr3_aa: CAGRTGQGARNEQFF; cdr3_nt: TGTGCGGGACGAACGGGACAGGGGGCGAGGAATGAGCAGTTCTTC
j_call: TRBJ1-2; clone_size: NA; v_call: TRBV19; d_call: NA; cdr3_aa: CASSIALGRVNGYTF; cdr3_nt: TGTGCCAGTAGTATAGCGTTGGGCAGGGTAAATGGCTACACCTTC
j_call: TRBJ2-2; clone_size: once; v_call: TRBV5-1; d_call: TRBD2; cdr3_aa: CASSSVSGSINTGELFF; cdr3_nt: TGCGCCAGCAGCTCCGTTAGCGGGAGCATCAACACCGGGGAGCTGTTTTTT
j_call: TRBJ1-3; clone_size: once; v_call: TRBV29-1; d_call: NA; cdr3_aa: CSVSGGESGNTIYF; cdr3_nt: TGCAGCGTTTCGGGGGGGGAATCTGGAAACACCATATATTTT
j_call: TRBJ2-7; clone_size: once; v_call: TRBV7-8; d_call: NA; cdr3_aa: CASSLGRENTYEQYF; cdr3_nt: TGTGCCAGCAGCTTAGGACGGGAGAATACCTACGAGCAGTACTTC
j_call: TRBJ2-3; clone_size: NA; v_call: TRBV7-6; d_call: NA; cdr3_aa: CASSLDAGPTDTQYF; cdr3_nt: TGTGCCAGCAGCTTAGATGCGGGGCCGACAGATACGCAGTATTTT
j_call: TRBJ2-3; clone_size: NA; v_call: TRBV11-3; d_call: TRBD2; cdr3_aa: CASSLDSTSGSADTQYF; cdr3_nt: TGTGCCAGCAGCTTAGACTCGACTAGCGGGAGTGCAGATACGCAGTATTTT